The 19 T cell receptor beta chains below all came from one sample that was sequenced in a study of ipilimumab plus nivolumab after autologous stem cell transplantation. Profiling relied on immunoSEQ multiplex PCR, and the TCRdb table lists in-frame clones only, not all of them. The sample carries some 990 clones, around 70% recorded once. The input for sequencing was PBMCs, taken in a trial of ipilimumab plus nivolumab as post-transplant consolidation. The receptors stem from a male donor with primary mediastinal lymphoma.

The V and J genes are TRBV9 and TRBJ2-3; D remains unclear. The ends were cut back, 4 bases at V and 0 bases at J, with 18 bases in the middle. Per the germline V gene, CDR1 is SGDLS and CDR2 is YYNGEE. The CDR3 has 17 amino acids. CDR3 residues: CASSLRAKGSSTDTQYF. CDR3 coding DNA: TGTGCCAGCAGCCTCAGAGCCAAGGGTTCTAGCACAGATACGCAGTATTTT.

This clone has a single count. V is TRBV21-1 and J is TRBJ2-6. TRBV21-1 is listed as a pseudogene. There are 17 residues in the CDR3. The CDR3 here is CASSIWIQQSRANVLTF. DNA for the CDR3: TGTGCCAGCAGCATCTGGATACAACAAAGTCGGGCCAACGTCCTGACTTTC.

A few counts support this clone. The gene calls are TRBV5-1 and TRBJ2-6; the D is unclear. The CDR3 is 17 residues long. Trimming removed 1 base from V and 1 base from J, with 12 bases in between. The germline gives CDR1 SGHRS, CDR2 YFSETQ. CDR3 sequence reads: CASSLPGPRSGANVLTF. Here the CDR3 DNA reads TGCGCCAGCAGCTTGCCGGGCCCCAGGTCTGGGGCCAACGTCCTGACTTTC.

The V gene is TRBV6-6, the J gene TRBJ2-7; TRBD2 is a possible D gene (6 bases). The CDR3 length is 14 residues. Germline lookup yields CDR1 MNHNY and CDR2 SVGAGI (reference sequence). Trimming removed 6 bases at V and 4 bases at J, with 16 bases between. The CDR3 nucleotides are TGTGCCAGCAGGACCGGGACGGGGACTTACGAGCAGTACTTC. This translates into CASRTGTGTYEQYF.

The V and J genes are TRBV27 and TRBJ2-6; D gene uncertain. V lost 5 bases and J 5 bases, leaving 22 bases between the germline ends. The V gene's germline CDR1 is MNHEY and CDR2 SMNVEV (reference sequence). This CDR3 is built from 18 residues. This CDR3 reads CASSVTVWLQSRANVLTF. The CDR3 region has the DNA TGTGCCAGCAGTGTCACCGTCTGGCTACAAAGTCGGGCCAACGTCCTGACTTTC.

This rearrangement joins TRBV7-5 to TRBJ2-1; the D call of TRBD2 is as the table states it, not checked on the DNA. TRBV7-5 is recorded as a pseudogene. The CDR3 is made up of 16 amino acids. CDR3 residues: CASSPPGTSGVNEQFF. Written as DNA, the CDR3 is TGTGCCAGCAGCCCCCCCGGGACTAGCGGGGTAAATGAGCAGTTCTTC.

This clone has a single count. The chain joins TRBV6-5 to TRBJ2-1; weak D call: TRBD2 (5 bases). CDR1 is MNHEY, CDR2 SVGAGI, per germline. The V gene lost 4 bases and the J gene lost 0 bases, with 10 bases spanning the gap. The CDR3 consists of 15 residues. DNA for the CDR3: TGTGCCAGCAGTTTTCTAGCCGACTCCTACAATGAGCAGTTCTTC. Translating it yields CASSFLADSYNEQFF.

V usage is TRBV13 and J usage is TRBJ2-5; no reliable D call. Trimming removed 5 bases from V and 5 bases from J, with 15 bases in between. The germline V gene encodes CDR1 PRHDT and CDR2 FYEKMQ (reference sequence). The CDR3 is 14 residues long. The CDR3, as DNA: TGTGCCAGCAGCCCCCTAGTCAGCAGGGAGACCCAGTACTTC. This sequence encodes CASSPLVSRETQYF.

The chain carries TRBV7-9 and TRBJ2-1; 8 bases fit TRBD2. V lost 1 base, J lost 9 bases, and 5 bases stayed unmatched. This CDR3 has 14 residues. Germline assignment: CDR1 SEHNR and CDR2 FQNEAQ (reference sequence). DNA for the CDR3: TGTGCCAGCAGCTTAGTTACTAGCGGTGGTGAGCAGTTCTTC. It codes for CASSLVTSGGEQFF. Drawing the rest from reference TRBV7-9 and TRBJ2-1, the complete variable domain is DTGVSQNPRHKITKRGQNVTFRCDPISEHNRLYWYRQTLGQGPEFLTYFQNEAQLEKSRLLSDRFSAERPKGSFSTLEIQRTEQGDSAMYLCASSLVTSGGEQFFGPGTRLTVL.

The V call is TRBV1, the J call TRBJ2-6. TRBV1 constitutes a pseudogene. This CDR3 is 13 amino acids long. As DNA, the CDR3 is TGCACCAGCAGGCAAAGTCGGGCCAACGTCCTGACTTTC. Translated: CTSRQSRANVLTF.

The gene calls are TRBV11-1 and TRBJ1-2; 7 nucleotides agree with TRBD1. Per the germline V gene, CDR1 is SGHAT and CDR2 is FQDESV (reference sequence). With 3 bases clipped from V and 2 bases from J, the junction kept 3 bases outside the gene matches. This CDR3 region has 14 residues. The CDR3 nucleotides are TGTGCCAGCAGCTTTCGGGACAGCAACTATGGCTACACCTTC. Translation: CASSFRDSNYGYTF.

The rearrangement joins TRBV28 to TRBJ1-5; TRBD1 matches at 7 bases. Germline CDR1 MDHEN, CDR2 SYDVKM. The CDR3 has 13 amino acids. V gave up 4 bases and J gave up 7 bases; unmatched junction bases: 4. CDR3 in amino acids: CASSWAGGQPQHF. CDR3 in DNA: TGTGCCAGCAGTTGGGCAGGGGGACAGCCCCAGCATTTT.

The gene calls are TRBV28 and TRBJ2-1; 7 nucleotides align to TRBD1. After removal of 4 bases from V and 7 bases from J, the junction contained 7 bases not matched to a gene. This CDR3 contains 14 residues. Germline CDR1 and CDR2: MDHEN and SYDVKM. The chain's CDR3 is CASSSPVQGNEQFF. CDR3 bases: TGTGCCAGCAGTTCGCCAGTACAGGGGAATGAGCAGTTCTTC.

This chain links TRBV20-1 with TRBJ1-2, with D unresolved. The germline gives CDR1 DFQATT, CDR2 SNEGSKA (reference sequence). The CDR3 totals 11 residues. Trimming left V 3 bases short and J 8 bases short, with 10 bases between. The CDR3 bases are TGCAGTGCTAGTAGTCTTGAGGGCTACACCTTC. Its protein product is CSASSLEGYTF.

The CDR3 protein is CAGGQPLSGNTIYF. The DNA for the CDR3 is TGTGCCGGGGGACAGCCGCTCTCTGGAAACACCATATATTTT. V gene TRBV6-1 combines with J gene TRBJ1-3; 7 bases are shared with TRBD1. CDR3 length equals 14 residues. Germline V gene lookup returns CDR1 MNHNS and CDR2 SASEGT. Trimming at V came to 11 bases and at J to 0 bases, leaving 7 bases not matched to a gene.

This rearrangement joins TRBV11-3 to TRBJ2-7; D tentatively reads TRBD1 or TRBD2 (5 bases each). This CDR3 has 17 amino acids. The V gene lost 1 base and the J gene lost 2 bases, with 18 bases spanning the gap. CDR1 and CDR2 (germline): SGHNT, YENEEA. The CDR3 protein is CASSLGPSGPGTYEQYF. The DNA for the CDR3 is TGTGCCAGCAGCTTAGGGCCTTCGGGACCAGGGACCTACGAGCAGTACTTC.

This clone was seen a handful of times. The chain links TRBV7-2 to TRBJ2-7, with D perhaps given as TRBD1 or TRBD2 (5 bases each). The CDR3 is made up of 15 amino acids. V lost 5 bases and J 0 bases, leaving 14 bases between the germline ends. Germline CDR1 is SGHTA and CDR2 is FQGNSA. The CDR3 sequence: CASSAGTESSYEQYF. Here the CDR3 DNA reads TGTGCCAGCAGCGCCGGGACGGAGAGCTCCTACGAGCAGTACTTC. Variable domain in full (rest from reference TRBV7-2 and TRBJ2-7): GAGVSQSPSNKVTEKGKDVELRCDPISGHTALYWYRQSLGQGLEFLIYFQGNSAPDKSGLPSDRFSAERTGGSVSTLTIQRTQQEDSAVYLCASSAGTESSYEQYFGPGTRLTVT.

This clone was picked up a small number of times. This chain links TRBV13 with TRBJ2-2, with TRBD2 identical over 10 bases. V trimming: 3 bases; J trimming: 6 bases; junction bases outside the gene matches: 7. Germline CDR1 PRHDT, CDR2 FYEKMQ (reference sequence). CDR3 length: 16 residues. Written as DNA, the CDR3 is TGTGCCAGCAGCTTCCCCAGCGGGGGGGCCGCCGGGGAGCTGTTTTTT. It encodes CASSFPSGGAAGELFF.

The chain links TRBV5-1 to TRBJ1-1; D unresolved. The germline V and J ends were trimmed by 5 bases and 0 bases, with 8 bases remaining between them. From germline, CDR1 is SGHRS and CDR2 YFSETQ. This CDR3 contains 13 residues. The CDR3 loop reads CASSRQLNTEAFF. The CDR3 DNA follows: TGCGCCAGCAGTCGACAATTGAACACTGAAGCTTTCTTT.